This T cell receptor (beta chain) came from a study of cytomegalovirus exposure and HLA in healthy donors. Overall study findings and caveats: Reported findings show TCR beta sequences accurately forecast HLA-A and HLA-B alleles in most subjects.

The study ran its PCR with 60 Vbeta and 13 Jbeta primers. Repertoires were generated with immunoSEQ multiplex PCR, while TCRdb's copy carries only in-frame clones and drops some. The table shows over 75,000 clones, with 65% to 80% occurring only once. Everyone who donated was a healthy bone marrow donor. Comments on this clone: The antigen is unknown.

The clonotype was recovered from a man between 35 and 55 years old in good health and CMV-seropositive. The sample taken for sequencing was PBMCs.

CDR3 region: CASSPSGGAGELFF. The CDR3 DNA sequence: TGTGCCAGCAGTCCTAGCGGGGGGGCCGGGGAGCTGTTTTTT. The chain uses TRBV9 and TRBJ2-2; 12 bases line up with TRBD2. The V gene's germline CDR1 is SGDLS and CDR2 YYNGEE. The CDR3 covers 14 residues. J was trimmed by 6 bases and V by 5 bases; bases with no gene match: 2.